This T cell receptor beta chain is drawn from a study of cytomegalovirus exposure and HLA in healthy donors. CDR3 length equals 13 residues. Germline V gene data show CDR1 as MNHNS and CDR2 as SASEGT. The V end lost 6 bases, the J end lost 3 bases, and 9 bases lay between the germline ends. The PCR was carried out with 60 Vbeta primers and 13 Jbeta primers. TCRdb keeps only in-frame clones here, not all; method: immunoSEQ multiplex PCR. Here the sample spans approximately 140,000 clones, around 80% being singletons. The sequenced material came from PBMCs. The receptor was derived from a young man in good health and CMV-seronegative. The genes are TRBV6-1 and TRBJ2-1, with D tentatively TRBD2 (5 bases). CDR3 region: CASRGRDYNEQFF. CDR3 bases: TGTGCCAGCAGGGGTCGGGACTACAATGAGCAGTTCTTC.